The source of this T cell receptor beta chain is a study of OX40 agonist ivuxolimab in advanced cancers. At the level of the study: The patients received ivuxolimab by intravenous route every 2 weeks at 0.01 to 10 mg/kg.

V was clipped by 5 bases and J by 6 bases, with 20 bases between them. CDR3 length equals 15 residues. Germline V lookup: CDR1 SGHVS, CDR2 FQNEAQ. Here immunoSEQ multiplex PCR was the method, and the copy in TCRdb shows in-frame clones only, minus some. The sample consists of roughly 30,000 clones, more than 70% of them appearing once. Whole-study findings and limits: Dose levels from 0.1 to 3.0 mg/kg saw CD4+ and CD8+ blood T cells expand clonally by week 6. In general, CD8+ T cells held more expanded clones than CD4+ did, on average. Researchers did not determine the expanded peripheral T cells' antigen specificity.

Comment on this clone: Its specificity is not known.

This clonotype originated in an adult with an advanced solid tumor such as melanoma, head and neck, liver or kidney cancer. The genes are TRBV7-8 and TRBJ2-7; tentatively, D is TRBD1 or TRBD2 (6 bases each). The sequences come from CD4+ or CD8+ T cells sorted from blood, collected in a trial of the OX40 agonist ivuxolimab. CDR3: CASSIWTGAQGEQYF. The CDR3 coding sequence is TGTGCCAGCAGCATATGGACGGGGGCTCAGGGCGAGCAGTACTTC.